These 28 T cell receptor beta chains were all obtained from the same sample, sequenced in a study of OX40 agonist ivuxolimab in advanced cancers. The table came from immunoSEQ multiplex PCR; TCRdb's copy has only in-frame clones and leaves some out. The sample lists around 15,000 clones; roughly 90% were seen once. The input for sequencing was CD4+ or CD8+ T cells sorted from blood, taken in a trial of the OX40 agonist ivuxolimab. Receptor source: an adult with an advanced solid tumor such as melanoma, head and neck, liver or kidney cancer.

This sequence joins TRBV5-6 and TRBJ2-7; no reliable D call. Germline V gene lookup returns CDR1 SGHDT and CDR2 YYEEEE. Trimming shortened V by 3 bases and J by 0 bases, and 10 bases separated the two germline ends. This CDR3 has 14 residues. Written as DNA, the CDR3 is TGTGCCAGCAGCTACGGGCCGGACTCCTACGAGCAGTACTTC. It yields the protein CASSYGPDSYEQYF.

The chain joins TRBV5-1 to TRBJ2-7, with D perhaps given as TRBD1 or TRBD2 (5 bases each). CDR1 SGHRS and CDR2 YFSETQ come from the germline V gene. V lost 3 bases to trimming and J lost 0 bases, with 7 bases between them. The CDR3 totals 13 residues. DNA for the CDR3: TGCGCCAGCAGCTGGGACGGCTCCTACGAGCAGTACTTC. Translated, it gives CASSWDGSYEQYF.

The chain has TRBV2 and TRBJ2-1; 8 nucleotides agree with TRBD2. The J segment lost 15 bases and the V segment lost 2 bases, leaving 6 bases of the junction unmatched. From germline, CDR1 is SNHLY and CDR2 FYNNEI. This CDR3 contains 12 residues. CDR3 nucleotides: TGTGCCAGCAGTGAATCCGGCGGGAGGATGTTCTTC. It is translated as CASSESGGRMFF. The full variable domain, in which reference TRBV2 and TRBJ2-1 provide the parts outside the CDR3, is EPEVTQTPSHQVTQMGQEVILRCVPISNHLYFYWYRQILGQKVEFLVSFYNNEISEKSEIFDDQFSVERPDGSNFTLKIRSTKLEDSAMYFCASSESGGRMFFGPGTRLTVL.

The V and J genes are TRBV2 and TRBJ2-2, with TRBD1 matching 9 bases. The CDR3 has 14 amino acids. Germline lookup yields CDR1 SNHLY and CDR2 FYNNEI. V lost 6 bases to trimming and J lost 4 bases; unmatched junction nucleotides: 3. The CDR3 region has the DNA TGTGCCAGCAGAGGACAGGGGCGCACCGGGGAGCTGTTTTTT. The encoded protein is CASRGQGRTGELFF.

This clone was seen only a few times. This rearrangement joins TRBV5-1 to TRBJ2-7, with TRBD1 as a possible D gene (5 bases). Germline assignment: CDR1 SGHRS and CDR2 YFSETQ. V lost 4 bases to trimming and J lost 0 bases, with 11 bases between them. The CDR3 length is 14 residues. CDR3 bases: TGCGCCAGCAGCAAACAGGAGAGCTCCTACGAGCAGTACTTC. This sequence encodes CASSKQESSYEQYF. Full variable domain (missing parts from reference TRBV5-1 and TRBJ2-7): KAGVTQTPRYLIKTRGQQVTLSCSPISGHRSVSWYQQTPGQGLQFLFEYFSETQRNKGNFPGRFSGRQFSNSRSEMNVSTLELGDSALYLCASSKQESSYEQYFGPGTRLTVT.

The CDR3 DNA follows: TGTGCCAGCAGTCCTCACAGGGATAGCAATCAGCCCCAGCATTTT. Protein product: CASSPHRDSNQPQHF. V usage is TRBV27 and J usage is TRBJ1-5, with D possibly being TRBD1 (6 bases). Germline CDR1 is MNHEY and CDR2 is SMNVEV (reference sequence). The CDR3 has 15 amino acids. V was cut by 5 bases and J by 0 bases, with 11 bases left in between.

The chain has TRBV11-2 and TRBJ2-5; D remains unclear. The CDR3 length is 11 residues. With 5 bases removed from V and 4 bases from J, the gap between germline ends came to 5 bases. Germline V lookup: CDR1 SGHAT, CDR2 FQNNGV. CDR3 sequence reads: CASSPLETQYF. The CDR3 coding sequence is TGTGCCAGCAGCCCTTTAGAGACCCAGTACTTC.

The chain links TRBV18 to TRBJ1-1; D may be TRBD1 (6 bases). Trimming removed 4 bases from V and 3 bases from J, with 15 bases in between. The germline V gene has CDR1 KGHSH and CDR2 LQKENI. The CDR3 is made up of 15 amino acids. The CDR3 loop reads CASSLSTGLDTEAFF. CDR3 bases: TGTGCCAGCTCACTCTCTACAGGGTTGGACACTGAAGCTTTCTTT.

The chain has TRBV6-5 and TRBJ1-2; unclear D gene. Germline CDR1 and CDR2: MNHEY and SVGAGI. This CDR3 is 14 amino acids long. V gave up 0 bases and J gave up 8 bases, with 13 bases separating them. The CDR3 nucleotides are TGTGCCAGCAGTTACTCTCCCCCCTTGGAAGGCTACACCTTC. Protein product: CASSYSPPLEGYTF.

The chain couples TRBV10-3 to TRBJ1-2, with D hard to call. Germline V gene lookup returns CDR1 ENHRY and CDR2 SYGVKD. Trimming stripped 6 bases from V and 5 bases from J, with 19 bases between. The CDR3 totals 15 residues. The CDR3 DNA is TGTGCCATCAGGGGCCGCGGCAATTGGAGTTATGGCTACACCTTC. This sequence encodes CAIRGRGNWSYGYTF.

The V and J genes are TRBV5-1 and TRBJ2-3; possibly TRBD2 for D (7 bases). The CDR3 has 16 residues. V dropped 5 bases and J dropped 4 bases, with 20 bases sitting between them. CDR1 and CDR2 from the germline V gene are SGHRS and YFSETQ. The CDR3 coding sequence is TGCGCCAGCAGAGGGGGGGCCAGCGGGATCTCAGATACGCAGTATTTT. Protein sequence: CASRGGASGISDTQYF.

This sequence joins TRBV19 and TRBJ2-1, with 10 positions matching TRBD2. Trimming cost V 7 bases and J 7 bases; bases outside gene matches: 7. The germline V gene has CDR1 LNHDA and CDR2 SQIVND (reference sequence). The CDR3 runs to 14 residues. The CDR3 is CASISGRAGNEQFF. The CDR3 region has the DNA TGTGCCAGTATAAGCGGGAGGGCCGGGAATGAGCAGTTCTTC.

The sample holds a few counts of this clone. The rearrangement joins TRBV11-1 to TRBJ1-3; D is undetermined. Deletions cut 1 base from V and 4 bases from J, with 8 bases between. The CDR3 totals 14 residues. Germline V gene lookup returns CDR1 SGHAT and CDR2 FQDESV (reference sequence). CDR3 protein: CASSLDVYGNTIYF. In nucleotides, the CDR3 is TGTGCCAGCAGCTTAGATGTGTACGGAAACACCATATATTTT.

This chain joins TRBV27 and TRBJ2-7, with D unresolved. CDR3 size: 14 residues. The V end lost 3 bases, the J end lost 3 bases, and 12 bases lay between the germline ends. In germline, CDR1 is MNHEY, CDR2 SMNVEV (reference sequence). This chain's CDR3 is CASSFRVLNYEQYF. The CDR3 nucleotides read TGTGCCAGCAGTTTCCGGGTGTTAAACTACGAGCAGTACTTC.

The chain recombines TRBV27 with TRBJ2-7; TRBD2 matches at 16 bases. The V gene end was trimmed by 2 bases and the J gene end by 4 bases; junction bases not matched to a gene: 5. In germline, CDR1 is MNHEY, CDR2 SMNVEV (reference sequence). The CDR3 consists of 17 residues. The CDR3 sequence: CASSLGTSGRAGYEQYF. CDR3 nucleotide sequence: TGTGCCAGCAGTTTAGGGACTAGCGGGAGGGCCGGTTACGAGCAGTACTTC.

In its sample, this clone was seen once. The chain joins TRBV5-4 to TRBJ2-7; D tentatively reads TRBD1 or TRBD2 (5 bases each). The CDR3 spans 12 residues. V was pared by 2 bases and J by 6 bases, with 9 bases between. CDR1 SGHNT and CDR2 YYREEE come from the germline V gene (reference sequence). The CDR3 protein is CASSLQGTEQYF. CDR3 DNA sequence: TGTGCCAGCAGCTTACAAGGGACCGAGCAGTACTTC.

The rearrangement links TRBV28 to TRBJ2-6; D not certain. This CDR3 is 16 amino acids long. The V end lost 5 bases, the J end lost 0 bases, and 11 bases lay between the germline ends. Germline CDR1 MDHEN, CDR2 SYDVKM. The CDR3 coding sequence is TGTGCCAGCAGTCCCCCAGGCCTCTCTGGGGCCAACGTCCTGACTTTC. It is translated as CASSPPGLSGANVLTF.

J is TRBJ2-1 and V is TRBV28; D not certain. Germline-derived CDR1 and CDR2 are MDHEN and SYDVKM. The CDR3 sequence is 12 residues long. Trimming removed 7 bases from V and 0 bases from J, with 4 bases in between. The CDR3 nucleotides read TGTGCCAGCATGAGCTCCTACAATGAGCAGTTCTTC. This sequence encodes CASMSSYNEQFF.

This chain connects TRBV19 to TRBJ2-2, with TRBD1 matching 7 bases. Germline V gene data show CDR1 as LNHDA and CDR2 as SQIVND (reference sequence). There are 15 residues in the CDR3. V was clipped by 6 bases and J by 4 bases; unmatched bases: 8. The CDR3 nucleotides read TGTGCCAGTAGCAAGACAGGGACGGGCACCGGGGAGCTGTTTTTT. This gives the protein CASSKTGTGTGELFF.

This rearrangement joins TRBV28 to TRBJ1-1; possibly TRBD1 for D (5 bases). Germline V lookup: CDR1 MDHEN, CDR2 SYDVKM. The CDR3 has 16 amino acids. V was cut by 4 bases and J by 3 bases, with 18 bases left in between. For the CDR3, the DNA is TGTGCCAGCAGTTCTCCTCGTCAGGGAGGGGACACTGAAGCTTTCTTT. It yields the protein CASSSPRQGGDTEAFF. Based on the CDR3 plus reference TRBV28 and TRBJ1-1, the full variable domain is DVKVTQSSRYLVKRTGEKVFLECVQDMDHENMFWYRQDPGLGLRLIYFSYDVKMKEKGDIPEGYSVSREKKERFSLILESASTNQTSMYLCASSSPRQGGDTEAFFGQGTRLTVV.

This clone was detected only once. The CDR3 loop is CAQGQGRSPLHF. The CDR3 DNA follows: TGTGCCCAGGGACAGGGTCGTTCACCCCTCCACTTT. The chain is built from TRBV6-4 and TRBJ1-6; 9 bases match TRBD1. Germline trimming cut 11 bases from V and 9 bases from J; bases unmatched to any gene: 5. The CDR3 spans 12 residues. The V gene's germline CDR1 is MRHNA and CDR2 SNTAGT.

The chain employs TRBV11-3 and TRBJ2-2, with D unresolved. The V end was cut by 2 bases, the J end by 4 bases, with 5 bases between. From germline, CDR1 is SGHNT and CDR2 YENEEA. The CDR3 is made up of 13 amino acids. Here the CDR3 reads CASSLTPTGELFF. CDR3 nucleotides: TGTGCCAGCAGCTTAACGCCCACCGGGGAGCTGTTTTTT. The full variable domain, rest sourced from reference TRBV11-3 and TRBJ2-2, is EAGVVQSPRYKIIEKKQPVAFWCNPISGHNTLYWYLQNLGQGPELLIRYENEEAVDDSQLPKDRFSAERLKGVDSTLKIQPAELGDSAVYLCASSLTPTGELFFGEGSRLTVL.

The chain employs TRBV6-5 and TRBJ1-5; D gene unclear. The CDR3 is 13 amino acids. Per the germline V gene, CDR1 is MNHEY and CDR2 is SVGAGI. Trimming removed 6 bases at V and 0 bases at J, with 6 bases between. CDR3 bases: TGTGCCAGCAGCCAAAATAGCAATCAGCCCCAGCATTTT. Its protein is CASSQNSNQPQHF.

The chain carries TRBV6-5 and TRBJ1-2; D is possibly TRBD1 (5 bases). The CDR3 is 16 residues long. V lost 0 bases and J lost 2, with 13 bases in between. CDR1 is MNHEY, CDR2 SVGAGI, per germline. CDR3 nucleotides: TGTGCCAGCAGTTACTCTCTAAGGGCAGGGAACTATGGCTACACCTTC. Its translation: CASSYSLRAGNYGYTF.

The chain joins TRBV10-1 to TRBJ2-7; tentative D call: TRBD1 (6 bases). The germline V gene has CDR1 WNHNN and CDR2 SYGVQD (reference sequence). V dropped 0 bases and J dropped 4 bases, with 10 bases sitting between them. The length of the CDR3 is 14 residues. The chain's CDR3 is CASSESQGYYEQYF. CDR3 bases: TGCGCCAGCAGTGAGTCACAGGGTTATTACGAGCAGTACTTC.

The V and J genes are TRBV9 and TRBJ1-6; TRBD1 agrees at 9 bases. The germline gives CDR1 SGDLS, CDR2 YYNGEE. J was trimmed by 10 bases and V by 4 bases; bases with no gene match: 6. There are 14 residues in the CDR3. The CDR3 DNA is TGTGCCAGCAGCTCGGGACAGGGCGGCTCACCCCTCCACTTT. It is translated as CASSSGQGGSPLHF.

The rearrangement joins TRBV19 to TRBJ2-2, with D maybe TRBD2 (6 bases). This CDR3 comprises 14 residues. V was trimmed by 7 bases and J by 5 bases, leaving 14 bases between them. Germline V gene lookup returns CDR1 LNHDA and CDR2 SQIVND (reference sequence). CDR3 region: CASTGGSRTGELFF. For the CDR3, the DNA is TGTGCCAGTACTGGGGGGAGCAGGACCGGGGAGCTGTTTTTT.

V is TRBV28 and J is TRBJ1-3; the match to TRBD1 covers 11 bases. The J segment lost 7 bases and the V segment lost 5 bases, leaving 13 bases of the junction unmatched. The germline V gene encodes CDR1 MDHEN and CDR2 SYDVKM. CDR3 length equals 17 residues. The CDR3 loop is CASSGGTGGPLWNTIYF. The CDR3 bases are TGTGCCAGCAGTGGGGGGACAGGGGGACCTCTGTGGAACACCATATATTTT.